Listed below are T cell receptor beta chains from one sample, sequenced in a study of identical twins. TCRdb called the 5' RACE reads again in MiXCR, with one record for every CDR3 protein. The top ten clones hold 2.9% of a sample with about 470,000 distinct CDR3 sequences, 20% to 25% of them seen once. A further study also used this sample, focusing on T cells expressing NK-cell markers.

Sequenced input: CD4+ T cells sorted from blood. The receptors were sampled from a young woman in good health. Both conserved end residues are part of each CDR3. A D gene is named only where the DNA matches it firmly. Where a row states a size, it is once, few, many or the class of an expanded clone; other rows omit it.

v_gene	d_gene	j_gene	abundance	CDR3nt	CDR3aa
TRBV7-3	NA	TRBJ2-5	NA	TGTGCCAGCAGCTTGGGACAAACGTACCAAGAGACCCAGTACTTC	CASSLGQTYQETQYF
TRBV5-1	NA	TRBJ1-2	few	TGCGCCAGCAGCTTGGTCGGGTACGCCGTTGATGGCTACACCTTC	CASSLVGYAVDGYTF
TRBV20-1	TRBD2	TRBJ2-5	few	TGCAGTGCTAGAGACGTTTTTATAGCGGGGGGTCAAGAGACCCAGTACTTC	CSARDVFIAGGQETQYF
TRBV10-3	NA	TRBJ2-2	many	TGTGCCATCAGTACCACCGGGGAGCTGTTTTTT	CAISTTGELFF
TRBV29-1	NA	TRBJ1-5	NA	TGCAGCGTTGGAGGGATTAATCAGCCCCAGCATTTT	CSVGGINQPQHF
TRBV20-1	NA	TRBJ2-2	NA	TGCAGTGCTAGAGGGGGGGGGCCGAACACCGGGGAGCTGTTTTTT	CSARGGGPNTGELFF
TRBV6-2/TRBV6-3	NA	TRBJ2-5	NA	TGTGCCAGCAGTTACTCGAGTGGGACCCGCCGAGGGGCCCAGTACTTC	CASSYSSGTRRGAQYF
TRBV6-5	NA	TRBJ2-1	NA	TGTGCCAGCAGTCCCTCGAGCTCCTACAATGAGCAGTTCTTC	CASSPSSSYNEQFF
TRBV5-1	NA	TRBJ2-7	NA	TGCGCCAGCAGCTTGGGACAGGCTAACGAGCAGTACTTC	CASSLGQANEQYF
TRBV20-1	NA	TRBJ2-3	NA	TGCAGTGCGCGCCGGGACACTAGCACAGATACGCAGTATTTT	CSARRDTSTDTQYF
TRBV20-1	NA	TRBJ1-2	few	TGCAGTGCTCCGGGACCTAGAGGCTACACCTTC	CSAPGPRGYTF
TRBV9	NA	TRBJ2-1	NA	TGTGCCAGCAGCGCCCACAGGGACACCTACAATGAGCAGTTCTTC	CASSAHRDTYNEQFF
TRBV20-1	NA	TRBJ2-7	few	TGCAGTGCTAAAAACCCAGGGGGGAATTCCTACGAGCAGTACTTC	CSAKNPGGNSYEQYF
TRBV4-1	TRBD2	TRBJ2-4	NA	TGCGCCAGCAGCCAAGGACTAGCGGGAGTGGGCATTCAGTACTTC	CASSQGLAGVGIQYF
TRBV12-3/TRBV12-4	NA	TRBJ2-1	few	TGTGCCAGCAGTTTGGACGGACCCAGTTACAATGAGCAGTTCTTC	CASSLDGPSYNEQFF
TRBV6-1	TRBD1	TRBJ2-5	NA	TGTGCCAGCAGCCCAACACGACAGGGGGAGACCCAGTACTTC	CASSPTRQGETQYF
TRBV5-1	NA	TRBJ2-7	few	TGCGCCAGCAGCCGCCCGGACCGCGGCGAGCAGTACTTC	CASSRPDRGEQYF
TRBV12-3/TRBV12-4	NA	TRBJ2-7	many	TGTGCCAGCAGCTTATACTACGAGCAGTACTTC	CASSLYYEQYF
TRBV9	NA	TRBJ1-1	NA	TGTGCCAGCAGCGTAGATCGGGGTTACACTGAAGCTTTCTTT	CASSVDRGYTEAFF
TRBV20-1	TRBD2	TRBJ2-7	many	TGCAGTGCGATTAGCGGGATCTCCTACGAGCAGTACTTC	CSAISGISYEQYF
TRBV7-9	NA	TRBJ2-3	NA	TGTGCCAGCAGCGTAGGGAACACAGATACGCAGTATTTT	CASSVGNTDTQYF
TRBV30	TRBD1	TRBJ2-5	NA	TGTGCCTGGAGTGAGGACAGGGTTGAGACCCAGTACTTC	CAWSEDRVETQYF
TRBV7-6	NA	TRBJ2-7	few	TGTGCCAGCAGCCAAAACGGGTTTCAGAGCTCCTACGAGCAGTACTTC	CASSQNGFQSSYEQYF
TRBV7-9	NA	TRBJ1-1	few	TGTGCCAGCAGCTCTTACAGGGAAGCTTTCTTT	CASSSYREAFF
TRBV7-2	NA	TRBJ2-2	few	TGTGCCAGCAGCTTATGGAGGAGCACCGGGGAGCTGTTTTTT	CASSLWRSTGELFF
TRBV20-1	TRBD2	TRBJ2-3	once	TGCAGTGCCCTTGGGACTAGCGGGGGGACGCAGTATTTT	CSALGTSGGTQYF